What follows are 12 T cell receptor beta chains derived from one specimen sequenced in a study of cytomegalovirus exposure and HLA in healthy donors (TCRdb year 2017). The method was the immunoSEQ multiplex PCR assay. For the multiplex PCR, a mixture combining 60 forward primers for TCR Vbeta segments and 13 reverse primers for TCR Jbeta segments was used. What TCRdb holds here is the immuneACCESS table cut down to in-frame rearrangements. Part of the clones is not present; checked against another copy, under half of the missing clones reflect an unresolved V gene, and the others are unexplained. The table held for this sample gives 40,000 to 45,000 clones. Roughly 6.2% of the sample lies in the top ten. Input material: PBMCs. The origin of the receptors is a man younger than 45 in good health and CMV-seronegative.

V gene TRBV25-1 combines with J gene TRBJ1-1, with D possibly matching TRBD1 (5 bases). V was trimmed by 1 base and J by 10 bases, leaving 10 bases between them. Germline V gene data show CDR1 as MGHDK and CDR2 as SYGVNS. The CDR3 runs to 12 residues. CDR3 sequence: CASSEFTGRAFF. DNA of the CDR3: TGTGCCAGCAGTGAATTCACAGGACGAGCTTTCTTT.

J is TRBJ2-7 and V is TRBV18; 8 bases match TRBD1. Germline V gene lookup returns CDR1 KGHSH and CDR2 LQKENI. The CDR3 is made up of 14 amino acids. V was pared by 8 bases and J by 3 bases, with 9 bases of the junction left unmatched. CDR3 protein: CASKPGQAFYEQYF. CDR3 nucleotides: TGTGCCAGCAAGCCGGGACAGGCCTTCTACGAGCAGTACTTC. Combining the CDR3 with reference TRBV18 and TRBJ2-7 gives the whole variable domain NAGVMQNPRHLVRRRGQEARLRCSPMKGHSHVYWYRQLPEEGLKFMVYLQKENIIDESGMPKERFSAEFPKEGPSILRIQQVVRGDSAAYFCASKPGQAFYEQYFGPGTRLTVT.

The chain links TRBV6-5 to TRBJ2-7; 8 bases are a match to TRBD1. Germline V lookup: CDR1 MNHEY, CDR2 SVGAGI. The V gene end was trimmed by 0 bases and the J gene end by 5 bases; junction bases not matched to a gene: 6. The CDR3 spans 15 residues. CDR3 sequence: CASSYSVRTGHEQYF. The CDR3 nucleotides read TGTGCCAGCAGTTACTCAGTACGGACAGGGCACGAGCAGTACTTC.

This rearrangement joins TRBV6-1 to TRBJ2-6, with D possibly TRBD1 on 6 matching bases. Germline V gene sequence: CDR1 MNHNS, CDR2 SASEGT. V lost 4 bases and J 0 bases, leaving 16 bases between the germline ends. The CDR3 is 18 amino acids. As DNA, the CDR3 is TGTGCCAGCAGTGGGGACATCAGGTGGAGCTCTGGGGCCAACGTCCTGACTTTC. Translation: CASSGDIRWSSGANVLTF.

The rearrangement links TRBV10-3 to TRBJ2-7; D gene ambiguous. Germline V gene lookup returns CDR1 ENHRY and CDR2 SYGVKD. This CDR3 is built from 13 residues. Trimming removed 0 bases at V and 6 bases at J, with 9 bases between. The CDR3 loop reads CAISESTSPEQYF. The CDR3 nucleotides are TGTGCCATCAGTGAGTCGACTTCTCCCGAGCAGTACTTC.

The chain employs TRBV6-1 and TRBJ1-1; D possibly corresponds to TRBD1 (5 bases). The CDR3 loop spans 14 amino acids. The germline V gene has CDR1 MNHNS and CDR2 SASEGT. Trimming cost V 4 bases and J 0 bases, with 9 bases left between them. CDR3 amino acids: CASSVKGMNTEAFF. In DNA, the CDR3 is TGTGCCAGCAGTGTAAAGGGGATGAACACTGAAGCTTTCTTT.

CDR3 DNA: TGTGCCGGGAAAACTGAAGATTTAAGGGGTGACGAGCAGTACTTC. This translates into CAGKTEDLRGDEQYF. V gene TRBV30 combines with J gene TRBJ2-7; tentatively, D is TRBD1 (5 bases). Trimming pared 8 bases from V and 5 bases from J, leaving 25 bases between. CDR3 size: 15 residues. The germline CDR1 and CDR2 sequences are GTSNPN and SVGIG (reference sequence).

This CDR3 reads CASSPQETVIFYEQYF. The CDR3 nucleotides are TGTGCCAGCTCACCCCAGGAGACAGTGATCTTTTACGAGCAGTACTTC. The chain has TRBV18 and TRBJ2-7, with D possibly matching TRBD1 (5 bases). The V gene lost 3 bases and the J gene lost 4 bases, with 19 bases spanning the gap. CDR1 is KGHSH, CDR2 LQKENI, per germline. The CDR3 has 16 residues.

The rearrangement joins TRBV6-4 to TRBJ2-2, with D tentatively TRBD2 (6 bases). In germline, CDR1 is MRHNA, CDR2 SNTAGT. CDR3 length: 13 amino acids. V was pared by 6 bases and J by 2 bases, with 7 bases between. For the CDR3, the DNA is TGTGCCAGCAGCGGGACTAACACCGGGGAGCTGTTTTTT. Its protein product is CASSGTNTGELFF.

The chain uses TRBV7-9 and TRBJ2-7; 8 bases map to TRBD1. The CDR3 runs to 15 residues. CDR1 and CDR2 (germline): SEHNR, FQNEAQ (reference sequence). J gave up 6 bases and V 5 bases, and 12 bases lay outside the gene matches. The DNA for the CDR3 is TGTGCCAGCAGCCGATTTCCGGGACAGGTCTCCGAGCAGTACTTC. Translated, it gives CASSRFPGQVSEQYF.

CDR3 nucleotides: TGTGCCAGCAGCTTGTTTTCGGGCTATGGCTACACCTTC. Amino acids: CASSLFSGYGYTF. The chain recombines TRBV5-8 with TRBJ1-2; D call uncertain. This CDR3 has 13 residues. The germline V gene encodes CDR1 SGHTS and CDR2 YDEGEE. Trimming removed 1 base from V and 4 bases from J, with 8 bases in between.

V is TRBV4-2 and J is TRBJ1-5; 8 bases are a match to TRBD1. Losses at the gene ends were 4 bases for V and 7 bases for J; bases not matched to a gene: 6. The CDR3 runs 14 residues. The germline V gene encodes CDR1 LGHNA and CDR2 YNFKEQ. This CDR3 is CASSPGGDRQPQHF. The CDR3 DNA reads as TGTGCCAGCAGCCCCGGCGGGGACAGGCAGCCCCAGCATTTT.